One and the same sample provided the 7 T cell receptor beta chains below, sequenced in a study of blood T cell repertoires in COVID-19. Clones were sequenced by immunoSEQ multiplex PCR, and TCRdb holds only the in-frame ones, with some missing. This table holds some 48,000 clones, 86% found once. Sequenced: peripheral blood. The source is a woman older than 75 with acute or convalescent COVID-19.

The chain carries TRBV9 and TRBJ2-1; 11 positions agree with TRBD2. After removal of 0 bases from V and 3 bases from J, the junction contained 5 bases not matched to a gene. Germline values: CDR1 SGDLS, CDR2 YYNGEE. The CDR3 spans 17 residues. The CDR3 nucleotides are TGTGCCAGCAGCGTAGATACTAGCGGGGGATTCTACAATGAGCAGTTCTTC. Protein: CASSVDTSGGFYNEQFF. Based on the CDR3 plus reference TRBV9 and TRBJ2-1, the full variable domain is DSGVTQTPKHLITATGQRVTLRCSPRSGDLSVYWYQQSLDQGLQFLIQYYNGEERAKGNILERFSAQQFPDLHSELNLSSLELGDSALYFCASSVDTSGGFYNEQFFGPGTRLTVL.

The table lists this clone with a count of one. The chain recombines TRBV7-2 with TRBJ1-6, with D possibly TRBD1 on 6 matching bases. The CDR3 consists of 15 residues. V was cut by 2 bases and J by 13 bases, with 18 bases left in between. Germline lookup yields CDR1 SGHTA and CDR2 FQGNSA. CDR3 sequence: CASSLKGHPPPPLHF. CDR3 nucleotide sequence: TGTGCCAGCAGCTTAAAGGGACATCCTCCTCCGCCCCTCCACTTT. The full variable domain, with the rest looked up from reference TRBV7-2 and TRBJ1-6, is GAGVSQSPSNKVTEKGKDVELRCDPISGHTALYWYRQSLGQGLEFLIYFQGNSAPDKSGLPSDRFSAERTGGSVSTLTIQRTQQEDSAVYLCASSLKGHPPPPLHFGNGTRLTVT.

The chain is built from TRBV27 and TRBJ2-7; maybe TRBD2 (6 bases). The CDR3 is 14 amino acids. Trimming stripped 3 bases from V and 1 base from J, with 10 bases between. Germline-derived CDR1 and CDR2 are MNHEY and SMNVEV (reference sequence). The CDR3: CASSLQGTSYEQYF. CDR3 bases: TGTGCCAGCAGTTTGCAAGGGACTTCCTACGAGCAGTACTTC.

This rearrangement joins TRBV29-1 to TRBJ2-3, with D possibly being TRBD2 (5 bases). Germline V gene sequence: CDR1 SQVTM, CDR2 ANQGSEA. The CDR3 loop spans 11 amino acids. Trimming cost V 8 bases and J 4 bases, with 10 bases left between them. The DNA of the CDR3 is TGCAGCTCCGGGGTCCCAGATACGCAGTATTTT. This gives the protein CSSGVPDTQYF.

The chain has TRBV29-1 and TRBJ2-7; 11 nucleotides agree with TRBD1. CDR1 is SQVTM and CDR2 is ANQGSEA in the germline V gene. The CDR3 is 16 residues long. J gave up 0 bases and V 0 bases, and 4 bases lay outside the gene matches. The CDR3 sequence is CSVEDPGQGASYEQYF. The CDR3 DNA reads TGCAGCGTTGAAGATCCAGGACAGGGGGCCTCCTACGAGCAGTACTTC.

V and J are TRBV5-4 and TRBJ2-1, with 11 positions matching TRBD2. Germline V gives CDR1 SGHNT, CDR2 YYREEE (reference sequence). V lost 0 bases to trimming and J lost 7 bases; unmatched junction nucleotides: 6. The CDR3 covers 16 residues. The DNA of the CDR3 is TGTGCCAGCAGCTTGGATCTAGCGGGGGGCGTAAATGAGCAGTTCTTC. Its protein is CASSLDLAGGVNEQFF.

J is TRBJ1-5 and V is TRBV2; TRBD1 aligns across 8 bases. The germline V gene encodes CDR1 SNHLY and CDR2 FYNNEI. The ends lost 3 bases at V and 4 bases at J; junction bases unmatched: 5. The CDR3 has 15 residues. In DNA form, the CDR3 reads TGTGCCAGCAGTGAGGGGGACAGGACTAATCAGCCCCAGCATTTT. Protein: CASSEGDRTNQPQHF.